This T cell receptor beta chain came from a study of blood T cell repertoires in COVID-19. Overall study: The United States, Italy and Spain were the sources of the acute and convalescent COVID-19 samples.

Everyone who took part was roughly 18 to 89 years old, and they came from 20 to 25 US areas. Participant-given clinical history determined each cohort assignment. Methods used by the authors: Estimated nucleated cell counts came from reference gene primer amplification. Here immunoSEQ multiplex PCR was the method, and the copy in TCRdb shows in-frame clones only, minus some. D and trimming were read from the DNA, whereas the V and J calls and clone size are those reported in that table. The data contain 400,000 to 500,000 clones, approximately 91% of them singletons. The TCR sequence derives from a woman aged 18-29 years who had been exposed to COVID-19. Sequencing was carried out using PBMCs or T cells enriched from blood (not recorded which).

As DNA, the CDR3 is TGCAGCGGGTACAGGGACATGAACACTGAAGCTTTCTTT. As protein: CSGYRDMNTEAFF. This rearrangement joins TRBV29-1 to TRBJ1-1; tentatively, D is TRBD1 (6 bases). The CDR3 runs 13 residues. The ends were cut back, 7 bases at V and 0 bases at J, with 12 bases in the middle. In germline, CDR1 is SQVTM, CDR2 ANQGSEA.